This entry lists 10 T cell receptor beta chains sequenced from one sample in a study of blood T cell repertoires in COVID-19. TCRdb's table, derived via immunoSEQ multiplex PCR, lists solely in-frame clones and lacks some. The table records about 220,000 clones, just under 85% of them present only once. Sequencing was performed on PBMCs or T cells enriched from blood (not recorded which). These receptors all come from a woman between 35 and 50 years old with acute COVID-19.

This clone was detected many times. The chain uses TRBV3-1 (or the pseudogene TRBV3-2) and TRBJ1-5; 7 nucleotides line up with TRBD1. Per germline, CDR1 LGHDT and CDR2 YNNKEL (reference sequence). The J segment lost 2 bases and the V segment lost 4 bases, leaving 2 bases of the junction unmatched. There are 14 residues in the CDR3. The CDR3 coding sequence is TGTGCCAGCAGCCGAGGACAGGGCAATCAGCCCCAGCATTTT. It is translated as CASSRGQGNQPQHF.

CDR3 nucleotide sequence: TGTGCCAGCGGTCGGTCCGACAATGAGCAGTTCTTC. Its translation is CASGRSDNEQFF. The chain has TRBV7-3 and TRBJ2-1; D is uncertain. The CDR3 spans 12 residues. The germline V gene has CDR1 SGHTA and CDR2 FQGTGA. The V gene lost 8 bases and the J gene lost 5 bases, with 10 bases spanning the gap.

The chain employs TRBV7-3 and TRBJ2-2, with a tentative D call TRBD1 (6 bases). The germline gives CDR1 SGHTA, CDR2 FQGTGA. The CDR3 loop spans 17 amino acids. Between the trimmed V and J ends, which lost 5 bases and 3 bases, there was a span of 19 bases. The CDR3 loop is CASSGQPEREYTGELFF. CDR3 bases: TGTGCCAGCAGCGGACAGCCTGAGAGGGAATACACCGGGGAGCTGTTTTTT.

The chain combines TRBV5-6 with TRBJ2-7; perhaps TRBD1 as D (5 bases). Per germline, CDR1 SGHDT and CDR2 YYEEEE. This CDR3 comprises 13 residues. Deletions cut 4 bases from V and 5 bases from J, with 13 bases between. Written as DNA, the CDR3 is TGTGCCAGCAGCCCCGTTAGGGGAAACGAGCAGTACTTC. Translating gives CASSPVRGNEQYF.

The rearrangement uses TRBV6-5 and TRBJ2-1, with 11 nucleotides matching TRBD2. Unmatched junction bases numbered 4, after V lost 2 bases and J lost 7 bases. The CDR3 runs to 15 residues. Germline CDR1 MNHEY, CDR2 SVGAGI. The CDR3 DNA follows: TGTGCCAGCAGTTACGGGCTAGCGGGAGGTAATGAGCAGTTCTTC. Residues: CASSYGLAGGNEQFF.

This chain uses TRBV4-1 with TRBJ2-7; 9 nucleotides agree with TRBD1. Unmatched junction bases numbered 13, after V lost 6 bases and J lost 4 bases. The CDR3 has 16 amino acids. Looked up from germline, CDR1 is MGHRA and CDR2 is YSYEKL. In DNA form, the CDR3 reads TGCGCCAGCAGTCCAAAGACAGGGACAGGGCTGTACGAGCAGTACTTC. This translates into CASSPKTGTGLYEQYF.

This rearrangement joins TRBV7-6 to TRBJ2-7, with TRBD1 matching over 7 bases. CDR1 and CDR2 (germline): SGHVS, FNYEAQ. This CDR3 contains 15 residues. V trimming: 3 bases; J trimming: 2 bases; junction bases outside the gene matches: 7. The CDR3 DNA follows: TGTGCCAGCAGCTTCGGGGACAGCCCTGCCTACGAGCAGTACTTC. As protein: CASSFGDSPAYEQYF.

The rearrangement uses TRBV4-3 and TRBJ1-1; 8 nucleotides agree with TRBD1. The ends lost 0 bases at V and 3 bases at J; junction bases unmatched: 9. This CDR3 spans 17 amino acids. Germline loops: CDR1 LGHNA, CDR2 YSLEER. CDR3 amino acids: CASSQDRAGGFDTEAFF. CDR3 DNA sequence: TGCGCCAGCAGCCAAGATCGGGCAGGGGGCTTCGACACTGAAGCTTTCTTT.

The chain recombines TRBV4-1 with TRBJ2-6, with D possibly TRBD1 on 7 matching bases. Germline V lookup: CDR1 MGHRA, CDR2 YSYEKL. The V gene lost 0 bases and the J gene lost 4 bases, with 19 bases spanning the gap. CDR3 size: 19 residues. CDR3 amino acids: CASSQDRGTAPGGANVLTF. CDR3 in DNA: TGCGCCAGCAGCCAAGATCGGGGGACAGCCCCAGGAGGGGCCAACGTCCTGACTTTC.

The rearrangement links TRBV11-2 to TRBJ2-7; the match to TRBD1 covers 7 bases. The CDR3 loop spans 14 amino acids. Trimming at V came to 5 bases and at J to 5 bases, leaving 9 bases not matched to a gene. Looked up from germline, CDR1 is SGHAT and CDR2 is FQNNGV. CDR3: CASSPLTGFDEQYF. In DNA form, the CDR3 reads TGTGCCAGCAGCCCCTTGACAGGGTTTGACGAGCAGTACTTC.